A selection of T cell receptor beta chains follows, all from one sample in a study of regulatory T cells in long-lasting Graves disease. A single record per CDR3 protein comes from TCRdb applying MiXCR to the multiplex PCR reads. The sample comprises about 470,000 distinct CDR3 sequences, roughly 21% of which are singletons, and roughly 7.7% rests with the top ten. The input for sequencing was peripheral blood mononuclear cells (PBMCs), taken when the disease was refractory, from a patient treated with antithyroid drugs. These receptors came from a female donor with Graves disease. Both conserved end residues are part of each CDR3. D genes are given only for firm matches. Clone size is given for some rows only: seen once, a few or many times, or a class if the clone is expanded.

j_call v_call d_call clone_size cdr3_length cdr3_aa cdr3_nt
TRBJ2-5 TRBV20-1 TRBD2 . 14 CSARGTGGRETQYF TGCAGTGCTAGGGGGACGGGGGGTCGAGAGACCCAGTACTTC
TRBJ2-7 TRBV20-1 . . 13 CSADSGGTYEQYF TGCAGTGCTGACTCAGGGGGGACCTACGAGCAGTACTTC
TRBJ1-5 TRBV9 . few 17 CASSPNPTVRVNQPQHF TGTGCCAGCAGCCCCAACCCAACGGTGCGGGTCAATCAGCCCCAGCATTTT
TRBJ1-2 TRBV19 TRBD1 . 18 CASSISPGGLLSSYGYTF TGTGCCAGTAGTATTTCCCCAGGGGGGCTACTATCTAGCTATGGCTACACCTTC
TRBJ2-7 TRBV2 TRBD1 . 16 CASSPRTGTGVYEQYF TGTGCCAGCAGCCCACGGACCGGGACAGGGGTCTACGAGCAGTACTTC
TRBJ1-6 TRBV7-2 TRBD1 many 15 CASSLARQGGSPLHF TGTGCCAGCAGCTTAGCCCGACAGGGGGGTTCACCCCTCCACTTT
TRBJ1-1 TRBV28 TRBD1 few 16 CASSSPHRGANTEAFF TGTGCCAGCAGTTCCCCCCACAGGGGGGCGAACACTGAAGCTTTCTTT
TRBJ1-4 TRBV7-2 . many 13 CASSWGANEKLFF TGTGCCAGCAGCTGGGGGGCCAATGAAAAACTGTTTTTT
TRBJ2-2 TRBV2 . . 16 CASSKEGAPNTGELFF TGTGCCAGCAGCAAGGAAGGGGCACCGAACACCGGGGAGCTGTTTTTT
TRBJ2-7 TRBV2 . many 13 CASSAQDLVEQYF TGTGCCAGCAGTGCACAGGATCTGGTGGAGCAGTACTTC
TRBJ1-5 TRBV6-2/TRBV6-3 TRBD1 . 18 CASSYGTGGLTSNQPQHF TGTGCCAGCAGTTACGGGACAGGGGGTTTGACTAGCAATCAGCCCCAGCATTTT
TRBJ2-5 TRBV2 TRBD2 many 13 CASRTSGQETQYF TGTGCCAGCAGGACTAGCGGACAAGAGACCCAGTACTTC
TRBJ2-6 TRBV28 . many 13 CASVSAGANVLTF TGTGCCAGCGTTTCGGCCGGGGCCAACGTCCTGACTTTC
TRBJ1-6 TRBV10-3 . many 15 CAISDSVAQGSPLHF TGTGCCATCAGTGACTCTGTAGCTCAAGGTTCACCCCTCCACTTT
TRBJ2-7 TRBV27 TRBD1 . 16 CASSLRGTGDSYEQYF TGTGCCAGCAGTCTCCGAGGGACAGGGGATAGCTACGAGCAGTACTTC
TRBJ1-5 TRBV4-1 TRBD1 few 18 CASSQAGTGAWSNQPQHF TGCGCCAGCAGCCAAGCCGGGACAGGGGCCTGGAGCAATCAGCCCCAGCATTTT
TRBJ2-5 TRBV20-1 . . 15 CSARGEDLGVETQYF TGCAGTGCTAGAGGGGAGGACCTGGGGGTAGAGACCCAGTACTTC
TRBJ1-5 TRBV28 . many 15 CASTLGGEGNQPQHF TGTGCCAGCACCCTAGGAGGGGAAGGCAATCAGCCCCAGCATTTT
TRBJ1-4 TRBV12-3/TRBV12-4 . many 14 CASSSGALSEKLFF TGTGCCAGCAGTTCAGGGGCGCTCAGTGAAAAACTGTTTTTT
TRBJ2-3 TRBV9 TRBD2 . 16 CASSAVAGAGTDTQYF TGTGCCAGCAGCGCCGTAGCGGGAGCGGGGACAGATACGCAGTATTTT
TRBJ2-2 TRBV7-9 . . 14 CASRGLQNTGELFF TGTGCCAGCAGAGGTCTCCAGAACACCGGGGAGCTGTTTTTT
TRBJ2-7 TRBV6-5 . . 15 CASSSPLAGPYEQYF TGTGCCAGCAGTTCCCCGCTGGCGGGCCCCTACGAGCAGTACTTC
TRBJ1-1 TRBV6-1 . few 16 CASSYFSGERDTEAFF TGTGCCAGCAGCTATTTCTCAGGGGAGCGGGACACTGAAGCTTTCTTT
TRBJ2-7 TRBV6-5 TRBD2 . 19 CASSYSLAGGSPSSYEQYF TGTGCCAGCAGTTACTCACTAGCGGGAGGAAGTCCGAGCTCCTACGAGCAGTACTTC
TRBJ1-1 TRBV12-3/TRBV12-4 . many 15 CASRAQQAPNTEAFF TGTGCCAGCAGGGCCCAACAGGCGCCGAACACTGAAGCTTTCTTT
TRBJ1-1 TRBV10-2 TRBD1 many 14 CASRNRGENTEAFF TGCGCCAGCAGGAACAGGGGCGAGAACACTGAAGCTTTCTTT
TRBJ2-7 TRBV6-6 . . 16 CASSYSTRGFSYEQYF TGTGCCAGCAGTTACTCGACTCGGGGGTTCAGCTACGAGCAGTACTTC
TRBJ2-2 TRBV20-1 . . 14 CSASGTLNTGELFF TGCAGTGCTTCCGGGACACTGAACACCGGGGAGCTGTTTTTT
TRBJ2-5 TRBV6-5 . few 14 CASSYLTVKETQYF TGTGCCAGCAGTTACTTGACAGTAAAAGAGACCCAGTACTTC
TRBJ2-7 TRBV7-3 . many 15 CASSLTGHGAYEQYF TGTGCCAGCAGCTTAACAGGGCACGGGGCGTACGAGCAGTACTTC
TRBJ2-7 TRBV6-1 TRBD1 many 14 CASSPTGQGHEQYF TGTGCCAGCAGTCCCACGGGACAGGGCCACGAGCAGTACTTC
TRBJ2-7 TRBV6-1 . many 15 CASSRPRGGAYEQYF TGTGCCAGCAGTAGGCCTAGGGGGGGAGCCTACGAGCAGTACTTC
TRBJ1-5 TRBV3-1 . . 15 CASSQDPAGLQPQHF TGTGCCAGCAGCCAAGATCCGGCCGGGCTCCAGCCCCAGCATTTT
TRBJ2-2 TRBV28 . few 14 CASSKLDPVGELFF TGTGCCAGCAGTAAACTAGATCCGGTCGGGGAGCTGTTTTTT